Sequencing of this T cell receptor (beta chain) was carried out in a study of cytomegalovirus exposure and HLA in healthy donors. As for this clone: Its antigen is unknown.

Whole-study results and caveats: The study reported that TCR beta sequences accurately predicted HLA-A and HLA-B alleles in most subjects. When presence/absence was analysed, sequencing depth was taken to be roughly uniform across donors. Overall, approximately 180 TCR beta chains were annotated as cytomegalovirus-associated. By HLA locus, TCR association rates varied in a later analysis, with DRB1 showing the most and HLA-C the fewest.

13 Jbeta primers and 60 Vbeta primers were used for the PCR. Clones were read by immunoSEQ multiplex PCR, and TCRdb kept only the in-frame ones, dropping some. This table holds more than 75,000 clones, roughly 70% found once. The source is a man aged 35-49 years in good health and CMV-seropositive. The sequenced sample was PBMCs.

CDR3 in DNA: TGTGCCAGCTTTGGACAGGGGAATCAGCCCCAGCATTTT. Translated: CASFGQGNQPQHF. The chain has TRBV28 and TRBJ1-5; 9 nucleotides agree with TRBD1. After removal of 8 bases from V and 4 bases from J, the junction contained 3 bases not matched to a gene. CDR3 length equals 13 residues. From germline, CDR1 is MDHEN and CDR2 SYDVKM.